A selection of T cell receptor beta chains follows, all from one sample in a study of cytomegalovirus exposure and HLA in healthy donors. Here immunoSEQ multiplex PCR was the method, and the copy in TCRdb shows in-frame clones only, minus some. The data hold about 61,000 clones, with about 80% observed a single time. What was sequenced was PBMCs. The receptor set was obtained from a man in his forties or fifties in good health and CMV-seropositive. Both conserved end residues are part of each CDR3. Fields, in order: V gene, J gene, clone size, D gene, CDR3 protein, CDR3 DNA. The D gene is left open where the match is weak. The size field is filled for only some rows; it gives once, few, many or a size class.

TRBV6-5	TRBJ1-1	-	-	CASRAAPNTEAFF	TGTGCCAGCAGGGCTGCACCGAACACTGAAGCTTTCTTT
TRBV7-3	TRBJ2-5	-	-	CASSPAGSQETQYF	TGTGCCAGCAGCCCGGCGGGCAGCCAAGAGACCCAGTACTTC
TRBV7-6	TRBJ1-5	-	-	CASSPGGRGQPQHF	TGTGCCAGCAGCCCAGGCGGGCGGGGTCAGCCCCAGCATTTT
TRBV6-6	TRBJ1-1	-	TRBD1	CASSLSQGADAFF	TGTGCCAGCAGCCTTAGCCAGGGGGCGGACGCTTTCTTT
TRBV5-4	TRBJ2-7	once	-	CASSAGLIGNYEQYF	TGTGCCAGCAGCGCCGGACTCATCGGGAACTACGAGCAGTACTTC
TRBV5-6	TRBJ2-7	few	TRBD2	CASSWIGLAGEQYF	TGTGCCAGCAGCTGGATAGGACTAGCGGGAGAGCAGTACTTC
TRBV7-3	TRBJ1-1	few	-	CASSLLGLGNTEAFF	TGTGCCAGCAGCTTACTGGGGCTGGGGAACACTGAAGCTTTCTTT
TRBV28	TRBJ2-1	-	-	CASSPRNEQFF	TGTGCCAGCAGTCCCCGGAATGAGCAGTTCTTC
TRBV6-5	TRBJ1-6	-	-	CASSYGASSYNSPLHF	TGTGCCAGCAGTTATGGGGCGAGCTCCTATAATTCACCCCTCCACTTT
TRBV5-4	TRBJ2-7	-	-	CASSSGHSYEQYF	TGTGCCAGCAGCTCCGGACACTCCTACGAGCAGTACTTC
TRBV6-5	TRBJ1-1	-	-	CASSETGRRTEAFF	TGTGCCAGCAGTGAAACAGGTCGGCGCACTGAAGCTTTCTTT
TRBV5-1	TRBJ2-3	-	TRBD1	CASTTQGASTDTQYF	TGCGCCAGTACAACACAGGGGGCGAGCACAGATACGCAGTATTTT
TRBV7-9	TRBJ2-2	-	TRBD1	CASSLPGQYNTGELFF	TGTGCCAGCAGCTTGCCGGGACAGTATAACACCGGGGAGCTGTTTTTT
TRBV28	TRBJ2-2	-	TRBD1	CASSLRTGPTGELFF	TGTGCCAGCAGTTTGAGGACAGGGCCCACCGGGGAGCTGTTTTTT
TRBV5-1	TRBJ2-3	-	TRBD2	CASSFTSALGADTQYF	TGCGCCAGCAGCTTTACTAGCGCCCTTGGGGCAGATACGCAGTATTTT
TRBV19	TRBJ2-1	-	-	CASSGELFSGPYNEQFF	TGTGCCAGTAGTGGCGAGCTTTTCAGCGGGCCCTACAATGAGCAGTTCTTC
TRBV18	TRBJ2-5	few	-	CASSLQETQYF	TGTGCCAGCTCACTACAAGAGACCCAGTACTTC
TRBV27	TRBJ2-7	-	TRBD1	CASSTSPTGYEQYF	TGTGCCAGCAGTACCTCACCGACAGGGTACGAGCAGTACTTC
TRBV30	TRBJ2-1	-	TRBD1	CACTGQGVYNEQFF	TGTGCCTGCACGGGACAGGGGGTTTACAATGAGCAGTTCTTC
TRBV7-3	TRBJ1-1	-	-	CASSKTGNGNTEAFF	TGTGCCAGCAGCAAAACAGGGAATGGGAACACTGAAGCTTTCTTT
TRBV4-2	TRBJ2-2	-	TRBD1	CASSQGMTGGPGELFF	TGTGCCAGCAGCCAAGGGATGACAGGGGGACCCGGGGAGCTGTTTTTT
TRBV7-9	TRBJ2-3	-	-	CASSFGGAGDTQYF	TGTGCCAGCAGCTTTGGGGGGGCGGGAGATACGCAGTATTTT
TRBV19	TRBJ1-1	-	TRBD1	CASSEDRWNTEAFF	TGTGCCAGTAGTGAGGACAGGTGGAACACTGAAGCTTTCTTT
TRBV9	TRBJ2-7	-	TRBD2	CASSATSGSPYEQYF	TGTGCCAGCAGCGCCACTAGCGGGAGCCCCTACGAGCAGTACTTC
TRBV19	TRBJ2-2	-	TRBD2	CASRPGLGSTGELFF	TGTGCCAGTAGGCCGGGACTAGGGAGCACCGGGGAGCTGTTTTTT
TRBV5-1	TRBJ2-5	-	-	CASSLRGTEETQYF	TGCGCCAGCAGCCTCAGGGGCACCGAGGAGACCCAGTACTTC
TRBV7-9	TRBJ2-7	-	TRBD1	CASSTHRGPLYEQYF	TGTGCCAGCAGCACCCACAGGGGTCCCCTCTACGAGCAGTACTTC
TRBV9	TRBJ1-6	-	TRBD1	CASSDRGKDSPLHF	TGTGCCAGCAGCGACAGGGGAAAGGATTCACCCCTCCACTTT
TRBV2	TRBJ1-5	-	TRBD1	CASTDRVSQPQHF	TGTGCCAGCACCGACAGGGTCAGTCAGCCCCAGCATTTT
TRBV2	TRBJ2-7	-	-	CASKKSPAGREQYF	TGTGCCAGCAAAAAGAGTCCGGCGGGTCGCGAGCAGTACTTC
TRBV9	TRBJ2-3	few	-	CASSADGGAVRSDTQYF	TGTGCCAGCAGCGCCGACGGAGGGGCAGTAAGATCAGATACGCAGTATTTT
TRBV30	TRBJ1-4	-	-	CAWSKSGNEKLFF	TGTGCCTGGAGTAAGTCCGGGAATGAAAAACTGTTTTTT
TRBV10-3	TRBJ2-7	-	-	CAISEGSNYEQYF	TGTGCCATCAGTGAGGGTAGCAATTACGAGCAGTACTTC
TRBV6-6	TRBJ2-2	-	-	CASRRTLNTGELFF	TGTGCCAGCAGGCGAACTTTAAACACCGGGGAGCTGTTTTTT
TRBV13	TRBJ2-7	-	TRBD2	CASSLGGLSPYEQYF	TGTGCCAGCAGCTTAGGGGGACTATCCCCCTACGAGCAGTACTTC
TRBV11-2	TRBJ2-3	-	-	CASSSIVGGTDTQYF	TGTGCCAGCAGCTCTATTGTCGGGGGCACAGATACGCAGTATTTT
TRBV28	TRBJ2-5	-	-	CASSSPSAGKETQYF	TGTGCCAGCAGTTCTCCTAGCGCGGGGAAAGAGACCCAGTACTTC
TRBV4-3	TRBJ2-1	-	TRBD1	CASSQTPGQGSYNEQFF	TGCGCCAGCAGCCAAACCCCCGGACAGGGGTCCTACAATGAGCAGTTCTTC
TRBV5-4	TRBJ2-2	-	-	CASSFLTGELFF	TGTGCCAGCAGCTTCCTCACCGGGGAGCTGTTTTTT
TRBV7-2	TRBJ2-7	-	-	CASSLDPLGGRDYEQYF	TGTGCCAGCAGCTTAGACCCTCTGGGGGGACGGGACTACGAGCAGTACTTC
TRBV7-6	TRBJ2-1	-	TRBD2	CASSLASYEAGWGLSSYNEQFF	TGTGCCAGCAGCTTAGCCTCGTACGAAGCGGGATGGGGTTTGAGCTCCTACAATGAGCAGTTCTTC
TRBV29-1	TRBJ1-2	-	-	CSAAQGPYGYTF	TGCAGCGCCGCGCAGGGCCCATATGGCTACACCTTC